The sequence of this TCR beta chain was determined in a study of blood T cell repertoires in COVID-19. Only in-frame clones appear in the TCRdb table, and some are missing; sequencing was by immunoSEQ multiplex PCR. The table lists around 250,000 clones, 75% to 90% of them singletons. This sequence was found in a human donor in a cohort sampled during active COVID-19. What was sequenced was peripheral blood.

The CDR3 region has the DNA TGTGCCAGCAGTTTTTTCCAGGGATCCTACGAGCAGTACTTC. Translated, it gives CASSFFQGSYEQYF. The rearrangement links TRBV28 to TRBJ2-7, with D maybe TRBD1 (5 bases). CDR1 is MDHEN, CDR2 SYDVKM, per germline. Trimming left V 3 bases short and J 1 base short, with 10 bases between. The CDR3 extends over 14 amino acids.